Following are 28 T cell receptor beta chains from one sample sequenced in a study of blood T cell repertoires in COVID-19. Assay: immunoSEQ multiplex PCR; the TCRdb copy retains only in-frame clones and omits some. Seen here are about 180,000 clones, roughly 88% observed once, and the top ten hold 9.8%. Sequencing used peripheral blood. Receptors originate from a woman aged 80 or over with acute or convalescent COVID-19.

The genes are TRBV19 and TRBJ2-7; maybe TRBD2 (6 bases). Germline V CDR1 and CDR2: LNHDA, SQIVND (reference sequence). The CDR3 sequence is 14 residues long. V was pared by 0 bases and J by 2 bases, with 8 bases between. CDR3 bases: TGTGCCAGTAGTATAGATAGCGGCCCCTACGAGCAGTACTTC. This encodes CASSIDSGPYEQYF. Looking up the rest from reference TRBV19 and TRBJ2-7 gives the full variable domain: DGGITQSPKYLFRKEGQNVTLSCEQNLNHDAMYWYRQDPGQGLRLIYYSQIVNDFQKGDIAEGYSVSREKKESFPLTVTSAQKNPTAFYLCASSIDSGPYEQYFGPGTRLTVT.

The chain combines TRBV6-1 with TRBJ1-4; D is unresolved. The germline gives CDR1 MNHNS, CDR2 SASEGT. The germline V and J ends were trimmed by 2 bases and 4 bases, with 8 bases remaining between them. This CDR3 is built from 14 residues. In nucleotides, the CDR3 is TGTGCCAGCAGTGAATCCCGGGGTAATGAAAAACTGTTTTTT. It yields the protein CASSESRGNEKLFF.

This clone was picked up a small number of times. The chain uses TRBV14 and TRBJ1-1; 7 bases agree with TRBD1. After removal of 3 bases from V and 1 base from J, the junction contained 8 bases not matched to a gene. Germline V gives CDR1 SGHDN, CDR2 FVKESK. This CDR3 contains 16 residues. Here the CDR3 reads CASSHVQGLPNTEAFF. The CDR3, as DNA: TGTGCCAGCAGCCACGTACAGGGGCTCCCGAACACTGAAGCTTTCTTT.

The chain links TRBV5-1 to TRBJ1-1, with a tentative D call TRBD1 (5 bases). Trimming shortened V by 0 bases and J by 0 bases, and 9 bases separated the two germline ends. The CDR3 is made up of 15 amino acids. CDR1 is SGHRS, CDR2 YFSETQ, per germline. As DNA, the CDR3 is TGCGCCAGCAGCTTGGCCGGAGGGGTGAACACTGAAGCTTTCTTT. This encodes CASSLAGGVNTEAFF.

The chain has TRBV6-5 and TRBJ2-7; 7 bases are a match to TRBD1. V lost 7 bases, J lost 9 bases, and 6 bases stayed unmatched. This CDR3 is built from 11 residues. Germline V gene sequence: CDR1 MNHEY, CDR2 SVGAGI. The CDR3 here is CASIEGTVQYF. The CDR3 DNA reads TGTGCCAGCATAGAGGGGACAGTGCAGTACTTC.

Only a few counts were recorded for this clone. The rearrangement joins TRBV19 to TRBJ1-1; 8 bases map to TRBD1. V was clipped by 7 bases and J by 4 bases; unmatched bases: 11. CDR1 and CDR2 from the germline V gene are LNHDA and SQIVND (reference sequence). CDR3 size: 15 residues. The CDR3 here is CASIPTGVFVTEAFF. In DNA, the CDR3 is TGTGCCAGTATCCCGACAGGGGTCTTTGTCACTGAAGCTTTCTTT.

The V call is TRBV24-1, the J call TRBJ1-5, with D maybe TRBD1 (5 bases). Looked up from germline, CDR1 is KGHDR and CDR2 is SFDVKD. With 2 bases removed from V and 1 base from J, the gap between germline ends came to 11 bases. This CDR3 contains 16 residues. Here the CDR3 reads CATSDSRQISNQPQHF. CDR3 sequence (DNA): TGTGCCACCAGTGATTCAAGACAGATCAGCAATCAGCCCCAGCATTTT.

In this sample, this clone turned up a few times. V is TRBV6-5 and J is TRBJ2-5, with 7 bases that match TRBD1. Germline V gene lookup returns CDR1 MNHEY and CDR2 SVGAGI. The CDR3 totals 16 residues. The ends lost 2 bases at V and 2 bases at J; junction bases unmatched: 8. CDR3 in amino acids: CASSYETGPGQETQYF. The CDR3 nucleotides read TGTGCCAGCAGTTACGAGACAGGGCCCGGGCAAGAGACCCAGTACTTC.

This clone was seen a few times. V gene TRBV11-2 combines with J gene TRBJ1-4; D not certain. Trimming cost V 1 base and J 0 bases, with 6 bases left between them. This CDR3 spans 15 amino acids. Germline CDR1 is SGHAT and CDR2 is FQNNGV. Here the CDR3 reads CASSLVGTTNEKLFF. The CDR3 nucleotides read TGTGCCAGCAGCTTAGTCGGGACAACTAATGAAAAACTGTTTTTT.

This chain connects TRBV5-1 to TRBJ2-7; the match to TRBD1 covers 9 bases. The V gene end was trimmed by 0 bases and the J gene end by 6 bases; junction bases not matched to a gene: 4. The CDR3 has 14 residues. Germline loops: CDR1 SGHRS, CDR2 YFSETQ. CDR3 region: CASSLGTGVGEQYF. CDR3 in DNA: TGCGCCAGCAGCTTGGGGACAGGGGTGGGCGAGCAGTACTTC.

There are a few counts of this clone. The V gene is TRBV18, the J gene TRBJ2-2, with 9 bases fitting TRBD1. There are 16 residues in the CDR3. Germline V gene sequence: CDR1 KGHSH, CDR2 LQKENI. The trim removed 3 bases at V and 4 bases at J, leaving 6 bases unmatched. CDR3 protein: CASSPPGQGGTGELFF. Written as DNA, the CDR3 is TGTGCCAGCTCACCTCCGGGACAGGGAGGCACCGGGGAGCTGTTTTTT.

CDR3 in amino acids: CASSLAQGNTEAFF. The CDR3 DNA follows: TGCGCCAGCAGCTTGGCCCAGGGGAACACTGAAGCTTTCTTT. The V and J genes are TRBV5-1 and TRBJ1-1; tentatively, D is TRBD1 (5 bases). V gave up 0 bases and J gave up 1 base, with 7 bases separating them. The germline CDR1 and CDR2 sequences are SGHRS and YFSETQ. This CDR3 region has 14 residues.

The chain carries TRBV9 and TRBJ1-3; D uncertain. The CDR3 contains 14 residues. V was pared by 8 bases and J by 0 bases, with 12 bases between. Germline assignment: CDR1 SGDLS and CDR2 YYNGEE. CDR3 sequence reads: CASSPGHSGNTIYF. As DNA, the CDR3 is TGTGCCAGTTCGCCAGGCCACTCTGGAAACACCATATATTTT.

V usage is TRBV3-1 (or the pseudogene TRBV3-2) and J usage is TRBJ2-7, with 7 bases aligning to TRBD1. Germline CDR1 is LGHDT and CDR2 is YNNKEL (reference sequence). Trimming took 6 bases from V and 6 from J; bases not matched to a gene: 11. This CDR3 is 14 amino acids long. The CDR3 here is CASSLGQTFSEQYF. The CDR3 DNA sequence: TGTGCCAGCAGTCTGGGACAGACTTTCTCCGAGCAGTACTTC.

In this sample, this clone turned up once. The CDR3 is CASSFGGQGLNQPQHF. The CDR3 nucleotides read TGTGCCAGCAGCTTTGGCGGCCAGGGCCTAAATCAGCCCCAGCATTTT. The chain couples TRBV7-2 to TRBJ1-5, with D possibly being TRBD1 (5 bases). Germline CDR1 and CDR2: SGHTA and FQGNSA. V lost 3 bases and J lost 4, with 16 bases in between. This CDR3 has 16 amino acids.

V usage is TRBV10-3 and J usage is TRBJ2-7; possibly TRBD2 for D (6 bases). The germline V and J ends were trimmed by 8 bases and 6 bases, with 17 bases remaining between them. Germline values: CDR1 ENHRY, CDR2 SYGVKD. The CDR3 consists of 13 residues. The CDR3 protein is CAIHPGRGSEQYF. In DNA form, the CDR3 reads TGTGCCATCCACCCGGGCCGGGGGAGCGAGCAGTACTTC.

This chain uses TRBV5-6 with TRBJ1-1; 8 bases are shared with TRBD1. J was trimmed by 1 base and V by 4 bases; bases with no gene match: 6. From germline, CDR1 is SGHDT and CDR2 YYEEEE. The CDR3 is 15 residues long. The CDR3 DNA is TGTGCCAGCAGCATTGGGACAGGAAAGAACACTGAAGCTTTCTTT. Translated: CASSIGTGKNTEAFF.

The gene calls are TRBV6-5 and TRBJ1-2; possible D gene TRBD1, 5 bases. Germline CDR1 is MNHEY and CDR2 is SVGAGI. The CDR3 contains 15 residues. Trimming took 5 bases from V and 4 from J, leaving 17 bases between them. In DNA form, the CDR3 reads TGTGCCAGCAGTCCGCGCGGCAGGGAGGGCTATGGCTACACCTTC. Protein: CASSPRGREGYGYTF.

The chain carries TRBV18 and TRBJ1-1, with D unresolved. Trimming removed 3 bases at V and 1 base at J, with 15 bases between. The V gene's germline CDR1 is KGHSH and CDR2 LQKENI. The CDR3 extends over 16 amino acids. The CDR3 nucleotides read TGTGCCAGCTCACCCTTTATCGACCGGGGGAACACTGAAGCTTTCTTT. Its translation: CASSPFIDRGNTEAFF.

The rearrangement joins TRBV20-1 to TRBJ1-1, with D uncertain. Trimming removed 6 bases at V and 7 bases at J, with 9 bases between. Looked up from germline, CDR1 is DFQATT and CDR2 is SNEGSKA (reference sequence). The length of the CDR3 is 10 residues. CDR3 amino acids: CSARNYEAFF. Written as DNA, the CDR3 is TGCAGTGCCCGAAACTATGAAGCTTTCTTT.

This clone was found a few times. The CDR3 protein is CASSVYTGDSGNTIYF. CDR3 DNA: TGCGCCAGCAGCGTTTATACAGGGGACTCTGGAAACACCATATATTTT. The chain employs TRBV5-1 and TRBJ1-3; 7 nucleotides align to TRBD1. Per germline, CDR1 SGHRS and CDR2 YFSETQ. The CDR3 is 16 amino acids. Trimming at V came to 4 bases and at J to 0 bases, leaving 7 bases not matched to a gene.

This clone was seen repeatedly, ten times or more. The DNA for the CDR3 is TGTGCCAGCAGCTTGGAGCGGGGTTACACCGGGGAGCTGTTTTTT. Translated, it gives CASSLERGYTGELFF. The chain couples TRBV5-8 to TRBJ2-2; 7 bases agree with TRBD2. The CDR3 totals 15 residues. Germline trimming cut 0 bases from V and 3 bases from J; bases unmatched to any gene: 2. Germline V lookup: CDR1 SGHTS, CDR2 YDEGEE.

V is TRBV9 and J is TRBJ2-7; TRBD1 aligns across 9 bases. This CDR3 spans 15 amino acids. Trimming took 2 bases from V and 2 from J; bases not matched to a gene: 5. Germline loops: CDR1 SGDLS, CDR2 YYNGEE. The chain's CDR3 is CASSVRTGEAYEQYF. The CDR3 DNA reads as TGTGCCAGCAGCGTGCGGACAGGGGAGGCCTACGAGCAGTACTTC.

The chain is built from TRBV6-5 and TRBJ2-4; 9 bases fit TRBD1. V trimming: 4 bases; J trimming: 0 bases; junction bases outside the gene matches: 4. CDR1 MNHEY and CDR2 SVGAGI come from the germline V gene. This CDR3 has 16 residues. The CDR3 bases are TGTGCCAGCAGTTTCGGACAGGGGCTAGCCAAAAACATTCAGTACTTC. As protein: CASSFGQGLAKNIQYF.

V usage is TRBV19 and J usage is TRBJ1-6, with D possibly being TRBD1 (6 bases). CDR3 length: 17 residues. V was clipped by 4 bases and J by 2 bases, with 15 bases between them. Germline V gene sequence: CDR1 LNHDA, CDR2 SQIVND (reference sequence). DNA of the CDR3: TGTGCCAGTAGTAGGATGACAGGTTTACCCTATAATTCACCCCTCCACTTT. Translation gives CASSRMTGLPYNSPLHF.

The chain combines TRBV18 with TRBJ1-4; no firm D call. Germline V lookup: CDR1 KGHSH, CDR2 LQKENI. The CDR3 loop spans 13 amino acids. The V gene lost 1 base and the J gene lost 6 bases, with 6 bases spanning the gap. CDR3 in amino acids: CASSPLQDEKLFF. For the CDR3, the DNA is TGTGCCAGCTCACCACTCCAGGATGAAAAACTGTTTTTT.

The V gene is TRBV29-1, the J gene TRBJ2-1; the match to TRBD1 covers 10 bases. J lost 3 bases, V lost 5 bases, and 7 bases had no gene match. In germline, CDR1 is SQVTM, CDR2 ANQGSEA. The CDR3 is made up of 15 amino acids. The chain's CDR3 is CSVQTGTGDYNEQFF. The CDR3 coding sequence is TGCAGCGTTCAGACCGGGACAGGGGACTACAATGAGCAGTTCTTC.

The rearrangement uses TRBV4-2 and TRBJ1-5; D possibly corresponds to TRBD1 (6 bases). Germline CDR1 and CDR2: LGHNA and YNFKEQ. This CDR3 comprises 18 residues. The V end lost 0 bases, the J end lost 0 bases, and 15 bases lay between the germline ends. This CDR3 reads CASSQEGQGSYSNQPQHF. CDR3 sequence (DNA): TGTGCCAGCAGCCAAGAGGGGCAGGGGAGTTATAGCAATCAGCCCCAGCATTTT.